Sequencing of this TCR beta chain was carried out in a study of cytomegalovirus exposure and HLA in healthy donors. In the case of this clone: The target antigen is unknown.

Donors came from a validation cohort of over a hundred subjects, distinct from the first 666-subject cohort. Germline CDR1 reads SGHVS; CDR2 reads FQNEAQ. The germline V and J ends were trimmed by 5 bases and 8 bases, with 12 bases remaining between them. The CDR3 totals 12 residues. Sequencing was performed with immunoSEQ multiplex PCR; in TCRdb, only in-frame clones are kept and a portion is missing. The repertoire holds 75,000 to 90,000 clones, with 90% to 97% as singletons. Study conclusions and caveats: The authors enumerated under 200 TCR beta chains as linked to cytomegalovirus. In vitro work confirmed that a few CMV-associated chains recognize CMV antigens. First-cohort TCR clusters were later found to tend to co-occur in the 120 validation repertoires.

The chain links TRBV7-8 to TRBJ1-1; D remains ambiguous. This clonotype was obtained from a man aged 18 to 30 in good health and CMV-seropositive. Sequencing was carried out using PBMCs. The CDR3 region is CASSHGAGEAFF. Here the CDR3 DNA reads TGTGCCAGCAGCCACGGTGCAGGAGAAGCTTTCTTT. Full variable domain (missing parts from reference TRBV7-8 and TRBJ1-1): GAGVSQSPRYKVAKRGQDVALRCDPISGHVSLFWYQQALGQGPEFLTYFQNEAQLDKSGLPSDRFFAERPEGSVSTLKIQRTQQEDSAVYLCASSHGAGEAFFGQGTRLTVV.